This passage covers 22 T cell receptor beta chains from one sample sequenced in a study of T cell changes during pregnancy in multiple sclerosis. Repertoires were generated with immunoSEQ multiplex PCR, while TCRdb's copy carries only in-frame clones and drops some. The data hold about 93,000 clones, with almost 95% observed a single time. The source material was peripheral blood, sampled after pregnancy. Receptors originate from a female donor with multiple sclerosis, enrolled in a pregnancy study.

The gene calls are TRBV29-1 and TRBJ2-1, with 8 bases matching TRBD1. Germline-derived CDR1 and CDR2 are SQVTM and ANQGSEA. CDR3 length: 16 amino acids. Trimming cost V 4 bases and J 4 bases; bases outside gene matches: 12. This CDR3 is CSVALPNRGSYNEQFF. The CDR3 region has the DNA TGCAGCGTTGCCCTCCCGAACAGGGGGTCTTACAATGAGCAGTTCTTC.

This clone was detected a few times. This sequence joins TRBV20-1 and TRBJ1-1, with no clear D. Germline V CDR1 and CDR2: DFQATT, SNEGSKA (reference sequence). V lost 6 bases and J 5 bases, leaving 10 bases between the germline ends. This CDR3 has 11 residues. The CDR3: CSAPGRTEAFF. The CDR3 DNA reads as TGCAGTGCCCCTGGGAGAACTGAAGCTTTCTTT.

V gene TRBV10-3 combines with J gene TRBJ2-2; D not certain. Germline assignment: CDR1 ENHRY and CDR2 SYGVKD. With 6 bases removed from V and 2 bases from J, the gap between germline ends came to 10 bases. The CDR3 is 14 residues long. In nucleotides, the CDR3 is TGTGCCATCAGCCCAGAATCTAACACCGGGGAGCTGTTTTTT. Its protein is CAISPESNTGELFF.

The chain links TRBV6-5 to TRBJ2-7; 8 nucleotides line up with TRBD1. This CDR3 contains 15 residues. With 1 base clipped from V and 5 bases from J, the junction kept 7 bases outside the gene matches. Germline lookup yields CDR1 MNHEY and CDR2 SVGAGI. As DNA, the CDR3 is TGTGCCAGCAGTTACTACAGGACAGGGAAGGACGAGCAGTACTTC. Its protein is CASSYYRTGKDEQYF.

This chain joins TRBV14 and TRBJ1-1; TRBD1 is a possible D gene (5 bases). The CDR3 length is 14 residues. CDR1 is SGHDN, CDR2 FVKESK, per germline. Trimming removed 4 bases from V and 4 bases from J, with 13 bases in between. CDR3 loop: CASSLEGFGTEAFF. The CDR3 bases are TGTGCCAGCAGCCTGGAGGGGTTTGGCACTGAAGCTTTCTTT.

The chain carries TRBV25-1 and TRBJ2-2; 8 positions match TRBD1. Looked up from germline, CDR1 is MGHDK and CDR2 is SYGVNS. V shed 8 bases, J shed 13 bases, and the junction held 15 bases outside the gene matches. The CDR3 loop spans 14 amino acids. CDR3 sequence (DNA): TGTGCCAGCCTAAACCCAAGGACAGGGCGGGTGCTGTTTTTT. The encoded protein is CASLNPRTGRVLFF.

This clone was counted a single time. The chain has TRBV5-6 and TRBJ2-3; TRBD2 aligns across 13 bases. CDR3 size: 14 residues. Germline V CDR1 and CDR2: SGHDT, YYEEEE. The V segment lost 4 bases and the J segment 6 bases; nucleotides outside the gene matches: 2. DNA for the CDR3: TGTGCCAGCAGCATGACTAGCGGGGGGGATACGCAGTATTTT. It codes for CASSMTSGGDTQYF.

V usage is TRBV19 and J usage is TRBJ2-7, with a possible D match to TRBD1 (6 bases). CDR3 length: 16 residues. V was trimmed by 3 bases and J by 2 bases, leaving 17 bases between them. Germline V lookup: CDR1 LNHDA, CDR2 SQIVND (reference sequence). The CDR3 DNA follows: TGTGCCAGTAGTATTAAGTATGTGACAGGAGCCTACGAGCAGTACTTC. Its translation is CASSIKYVTGAYEQYF.

The chain carries TRBV5-5 and TRBJ2-1, with D perhaps TRBD1 (5 bases). Germline V gives CDR1 SGHKS, CDR2 YYEKEE (reference sequence). The CDR3 is 15 residues long. V gave up 0 bases and J gave up 7 bases, with 14 bases separating them. The CDR3 DNA reads as TGTGCCAGCAGCTTGGGACAGACCGCCGGAAATGAGCAGTTCTTC. Protein: CASSLGQTAGNEQFF.

The chain joins TRBV6-5 to TRBJ2-7; D gene unclear. The germline V gene has CDR1 MNHEY and CDR2 SVGAGI. With 11 bases removed from V and 3 bases from J, the gap between germline ends came to 14 bases. The CDR3 contains 12 residues. The CDR3 DNA reads as TGTGCCGAAACCCCAAGAGGCTACGAGCAGTACTTC. It specifies CAETPRGYEQYF.

The chain has TRBV12-5 and TRBJ1-2; D possibly corresponds to TRBD1 (6 bases). Germline V gene data show CDR1 as LGHNT and CDR2 as FRNRAP. V gave up 3 bases and J gave up 4 bases, with 18 bases separating them. CDR3 length: 16 amino acids. This CDR3 reads CASGFESGQQFYGYTF. The CDR3 DNA sequence: TGTGCTAGTGGTTTTGAATCGGGACAACAATTCTATGGCTACACCTTC.

CDR3 DNA: TGCGCCAGCAGGTGGGACAGCTATGGCTACACCTTC. Residues: CASRWDSYGYTF. The V call is TRBV5-1, the J call TRBJ1-2, with TRBD1 identical over 7 bases. The germline gives CDR1 SGHRS, CDR2 YFSETQ. Trimming cost V 5 bases and J 4 bases; bases outside gene matches: 2. This CDR3 comprises 12 residues.

The chain uses TRBV18 and TRBJ1-1, with TRBD1 as a possible D gene (6 bases). The CDR3 runs 16 residues. V was clipped by 6 bases and J by 0 bases, with 17 bases between them. The germline V gene has CDR1 KGHSH and CDR2 LQKENI. The CDR3 reads CASSPRGQGMNTEAFF. The CDR3, as DNA: TGTGCCAGCTCCCCTCGGGGACAAGGAATGAACACTGAAGCTTTCTTT.

This clone was found once. The V and J genes are TRBV19 and TRBJ2-1; 8 bases match TRBD2. With V trimmed by 4 bases and J by 6 bases, 5 bases remained unmatched. Germline V gives CDR1 LNHDA, CDR2 SQIVND (reference sequence). CDR3 length: 14 amino acids. The CDR3 bases are TGTGCCAGTAGTAGGCTAGCGGGTCCCAATGAGCAGTTCTTC. It is translated as CASSRLAGPNEQFF.

The chain has TRBV5-6 and TRBJ2-6, with 7 bases matching TRBD1. V shed 1 base, J shed 2 bases, and the junction held 6 bases outside the gene matches. This CDR3 has 17 amino acids. Germline CDR1 is SGHDT and CDR2 is YYEEEE. CDR3 protein: CASSLLTTGTGANVLTF. For the CDR3, the DNA is TGTGCCAGCAGCTTGTTAACGACAGGGACTGGGGCCAACGTCCTGACTTTC.

This clone was observed once. The chain is built from TRBV11-2 and TRBJ1-6, with a weak D call TRBD1 (5 bases). V lost 5 bases and J 6 bases, leaving 14 bases between the germline ends. The CDR3 totals 15 residues. Germline V gene sequence: CDR1 SGHAT, CDR2 FQNNGV. The CDR3 region is CASSAGASRNSPLHF. CDR3 nucleotides: TGTGCCAGCAGCGCTGGGGCGTCTCGTAATTCACCCCTCCACTTT. Complete variable domain (other parts from reference TRBV11-2 and TRBJ1-6): EAGVAQSPRYKIIEKRQSVAFWCNPISGHATLYWYQQILGQGPKLLIQFQNNGVVDDSQLPKDRFSAERLKGVDSTLKIQPAKLEDSAVYLCASSAGASRNSPLHFGNGTRLTVT.

The CDR3, as DNA: TGCGCCAGCAGCCAAGGACTGTCCCAAGAGACCCAGTACTTC. It specifies CASSQGLSQETQYF. The chain uses TRBV5-1 and TRBJ2-5; tentatively, D is TRBD2 (5 bases). The V gene's germline CDR1 is SGHRS and CDR2 YFSETQ. This CDR3 is built from 14 residues. Trimming left V 4 bases short and J 1 base short, with 11 bases between.

The rearrangement uses TRBV4-3 and TRBJ2-5; D remains unclear. Trimming pared 1 base from V and 5 bases from J, leaving 8 bases between. CDR1 is LGHNA and CDR2 is YSLEER in the germline V gene. The CDR3 has 13 amino acids. CDR3 residues: CASSQGQSETQYF. The CDR3 coding sequence is TGCGCCAGCAGCCAAGGCCAGTCGGAGACCCAGTACTTC.

The chain combines TRBV7-6 with TRBJ1-2; TRBD1 matches at 9 bases. The germline gives CDR1 SGHVS, CDR2 FNYEAQ. The trim removed 1 base at V and 6 bases at J, leaving 0 bases unmatched. This CDR3 has 13 residues. DNA for the CDR3: TGTGCCAGCAGCTTAGGACAGGGGGATGGCTACACCTTC. Protein: CASSLGQGDGYTF.

This clone is labeled as medium-sized. The chain recombines TRBV6-1 with TRBJ1-6; TRBD1 might be the D (5 bases). CDR3 size: 15 residues. Germline V gene data show CDR1 as MNHNS and CDR2 as SASEGT. V lost 6 bases, J lost 7 bases, and 16 bases lay in between. Here the CDR3 DNA reads TGTGCCAGCAGAGATAGGGGCCGAGGAAATTCACCCCTCCACTTT. This encodes CASRDRGRGNSPLHF.

This clone was seen a handful of times. The V and J genes are TRBV18 and TRBJ1-5; no firm D call. Germline CDR1 reads KGHSH; CDR2 reads LQKENI. Deletions cut 1 base from V and 2 bases from J, with 9 bases between. This CDR3 region has 15 residues. The CDR3 nucleotides read TGTGCCAGCTCACCACTGGTGGGCGGCAATCAGCCCCAGCATTTT. Translating it yields CASSPLVGGNQPQHF.

This chain joins TRBV10-3 and TRBJ2-7; 8 bases are a match to TRBD2. The J segment lost 6 bases and the V segment lost 0 bases, leaving 7 bases of the junction unmatched. Germline loops: CDR1 ENHRY, CDR2 SYGVKD. CDR3 length: 15 amino acids. This CDR3 reads CAISESSSGSGEQYF. DNA for the CDR3: TGTGCCATCAGTGAGTCGTCCAGCGGGAGTGGCGAGCAGTACTTC.